The present T cell receptor beta chain was sequenced within a study of cytomegalovirus exposure and HLA in healthy donors. Study background: Findings of an earlier analysis included some 120 million unique TCR beta sequences from around 180 million T cells. Study-level findings and limits: A likely sequencing artifact accounted for one observed cluster of highly shared sequence variants. A later analysis linked a missense DCLRE1C variant to TCR beta V- and J-gene trimming.

Trimming cost V 0 bases and J 1 base; bases outside gene matches: 2. Germline assignment: CDR1 SGHVS and CDR2 FQNEAQ. The CDR3 is 15 residues long. PCR used 60 Vbeta primers and 13 Jbeta primers. Authors' analysis steps: In a later analysis, the count reached about 80 million unique TCR beta chains, with 9 million to 11 million shared. Using immunoSEQ multiplex PCR, the repertoire was profiled, and TCRdb retains in-frame clones only, with some absent. The V and J calls and clone size were taken over from that table, and D and trimming were inferred from the DNA. This sample has around 160,000 clones, with about two thirds found just once. Turning to this clone: The antigen remains undetermined.

The chain couples TRBV7-8 to TRBJ1-1; TRBD1 matches 7 bases. Sequencing was carried out using PBMCs. The sequence came from a woman aged 18-29 years in good health and CMV-seronegative. This chain's CDR3 is CASSLAGTENTEAFF. In DNA, the CDR3 is TGTGCCAGCAGCTTAGCCGGGACAGAGAACACTGAAGCTTTCTTT.